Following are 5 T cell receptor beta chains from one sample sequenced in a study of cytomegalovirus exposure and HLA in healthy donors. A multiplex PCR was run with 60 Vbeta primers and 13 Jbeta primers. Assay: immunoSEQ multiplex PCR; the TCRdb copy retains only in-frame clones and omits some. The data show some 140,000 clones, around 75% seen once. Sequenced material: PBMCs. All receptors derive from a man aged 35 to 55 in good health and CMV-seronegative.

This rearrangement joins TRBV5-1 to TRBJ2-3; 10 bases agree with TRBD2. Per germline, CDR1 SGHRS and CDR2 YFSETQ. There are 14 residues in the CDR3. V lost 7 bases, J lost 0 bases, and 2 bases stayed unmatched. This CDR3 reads CASGLAASTDTQYF. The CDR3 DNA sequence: TGCGCCAGCGGACTAGCGGCTAGCACAGATACGCAGTATTTT.

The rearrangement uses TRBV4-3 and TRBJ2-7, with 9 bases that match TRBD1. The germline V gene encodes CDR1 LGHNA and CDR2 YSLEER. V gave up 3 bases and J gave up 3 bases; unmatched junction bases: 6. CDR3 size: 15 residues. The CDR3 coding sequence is TGCGCCAGCAGCCAGAGGACAGGGGAGGGCTACGAGCAGTACTTC. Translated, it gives CASSQRTGEGYEQYF.

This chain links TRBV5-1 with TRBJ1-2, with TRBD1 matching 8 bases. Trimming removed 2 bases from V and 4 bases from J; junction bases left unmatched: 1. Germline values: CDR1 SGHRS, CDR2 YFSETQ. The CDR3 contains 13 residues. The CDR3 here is CASSLQGGYGYTF. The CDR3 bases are TGCGCCAGCAGCTTACAGGGGGGCTATGGCTACACCTTC. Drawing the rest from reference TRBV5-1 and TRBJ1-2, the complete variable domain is KAGVTQTPRYLIKTRGQQVTLSCSPISGHRSVSWYQQTPGQGLQFLFEYFSETQRNKGNFPGRFSGRQFSNSRSEMNVSTLELGDSALYLCASSLQGGYGYTFGSGTRLTVV.

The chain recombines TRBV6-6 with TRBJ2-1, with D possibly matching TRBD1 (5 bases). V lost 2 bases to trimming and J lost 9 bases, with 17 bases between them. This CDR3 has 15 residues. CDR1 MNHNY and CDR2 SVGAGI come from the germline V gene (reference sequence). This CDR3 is CASSYGVGYQGEQFF. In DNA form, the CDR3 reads TGTGCCAGCAGTTACGGTGTTGGCTACCAGGGTGAGCAGTTCTTC.

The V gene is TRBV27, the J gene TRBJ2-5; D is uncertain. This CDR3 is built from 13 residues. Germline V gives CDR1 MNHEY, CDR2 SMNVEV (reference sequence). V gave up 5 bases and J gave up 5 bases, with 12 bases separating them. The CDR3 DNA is TGTGCCAGCAGTCCCTGGCAGAGGGAGACCCAGTACTTC. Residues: CASSPWQRETQYF.